The clone carrying this T cell receptor (beta chain) was picked up many times. The trim removed 4 bases at V and 1 base at J, leaving 3 bases unmatched. The CDR3 is 14 residues long. CDR1 and CDR2 from the germline V gene are MNHEY and SVGEGT. TCRdb itself ran the 5' RACE reads through MiXCR, one entry per CDR3 protein. The table records 64,000 or so distinct CDR3 sequences, 10% to 15% of them present only once. This sample is part of a study of early T cells in non-severe SARS-CoV-2 infection. The gene calls are TRBV6-2 or TRBV6-3 and TRBJ2-5; 7 positions match TRBD2. Sequencing was carried out using whole blood. The TCR comes from an adult who was a healthcare worker with PCR-confirmed SARS-CoV-2 infection or an uninfected control (not recorded which). CDR3 DNA: TGTGCCAGCAGTTTTTGGACTAGCCAAGAGACCCAGTACTTC. Protein product: CASSFWTSQETQYF.